This T cell receptor (beta chain) was captured by sequencing in a study of blood T cell repertoires in COVID-19 (dated by TCRdb to the early 2020s). About the full investigation: Samples from collaborators originated in the United States, Italy and Spain and spanned both the acute and convalescent phases of COVID-19. Nearly every sample came with metadata listing a de-identified subject ID, COVID-19 status, age in years and sex. Samples were obtained from the ongoing ImmuneRACE study (first 160 participants) and from 1,254 subjects provided by 6 global collaborators. The material from the prospective study consisted of cDNA or gDNA derived from T cells, B-cell-depleted T cells, or PBMCs. The repertoires were released in a freely available public database meant as a resource for research on the immune response to SARS-CoV-2. Where HLA class I and class II types were available, the types were taken from metadata supplied by the sample provider, not from assay-based typing. Deeply sampled blood TCRbeta repertoires from subjects exposed to, actively infected with, or recovered from COVID-19 were included in the dataset.

The CDR3 measures 17 amino acids from cysteine to phenylalanine. The CDR3 DNA has 51 bases and is translated from base 1. For this chain, trimming is 4 bases at the V end and 1 base at the J end, and the number of junction bases without a gene match is 8. From a lookup of the germline V gene, CDR1 and CDR2 are SGHDT and YYEEEE. About this clone: It lacks a known antigen. Per-base quality was not reported, and no clone a single base away is much larger than it.

TCRbeta CDR3 regions were amplified from genomic DNA by means of the immunoSEQ Assay, a bias-controlled multiplex PCR. For the original study's pipeline: The number of nucleated cells in each sample was estimated from the amplification of reference gene primers within the assay. Sequence reads were collapsed and filtered to measure the absolute abundance of every unique TCRbeta CDR3 rearrangement. For each sample, productive Simpson clonality was calculated as the square root of Simpson's diversity index across productive rearrangements. TCRdb provides this immuneACCESS table in a form limited to in-frame rearrangements. Some clones are lacking; in checked studies, under half of them reflect an unresolved V gene, and why the rest are absent is not known. V and J calls and clone size are copied from that table; D and trimming were computed from the DNA. The table for this sample lists 200,000 to 300,000 clones; around 89% of them were counted only once. Roughly 0.95% of the sample is held by the ten biggest clonotypes.

In the prospective study, participants were roughly 18 to 100 years old, resided in 24 geographic areas of the United States, and were enrolled through a virtual design. In the prospective study, participants were assigned to cohorts based on the clinical history participants reported in a screening survey and a study questionnaire. Exposed participants had been in contact, within 2 weeks of entering the study, with a person who had a PCR-confirmed or clinician-diagnosed case of COVID-19. In the prospective study, mobile phlebotomists collected whole blood, serum and a nasopharyngeal or oropharyngeal swab from each participant. Prospective study participants could optionally give additional blood draws and questionnaires over an approximately two-month period. Before DNA extraction, prospective study blood samples were shipped either frozen or at room temperature. Study-wide conclusions, independent of this receptor: The amount of clinical and demographic metadata varied by source and participant and was provided uncurated.

This sequence originates from a man in his fifties who had been exposed to COVID-19. Here the chain combines TRBV5-6 and TRBJ2-3, with 11 bases matching TRBD2. Sequenced sample: PBMCs or T cells enriched from blood (not recorded which). The DNA is TGTGCCAGCAGCAGGACTAGCGGGCCCCTCGGCACAGATACGCAGTATTTT. Translated, this gives CASSRTSGPLGTDTQYF.